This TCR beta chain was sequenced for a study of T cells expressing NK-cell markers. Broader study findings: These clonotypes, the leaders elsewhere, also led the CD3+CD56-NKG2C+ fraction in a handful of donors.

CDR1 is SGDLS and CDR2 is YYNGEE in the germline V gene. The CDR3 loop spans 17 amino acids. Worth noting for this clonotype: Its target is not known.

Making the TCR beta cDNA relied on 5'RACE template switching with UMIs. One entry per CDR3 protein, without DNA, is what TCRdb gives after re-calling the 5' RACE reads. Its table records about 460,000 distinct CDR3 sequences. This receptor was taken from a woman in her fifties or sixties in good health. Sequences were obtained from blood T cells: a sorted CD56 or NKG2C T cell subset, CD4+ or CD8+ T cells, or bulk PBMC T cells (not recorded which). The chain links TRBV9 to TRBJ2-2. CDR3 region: CASSEATTSTATGELFF.